This is a list of T cell receptor beta chains from one sample in a study of shared clonotypes between healthy human individuals. Produced via immunoSEQ multiplex PCR; TCRdb's table is partial and in-frame only. This table has about 2 million clones, around 95% appearing once. The sample consisted of naive CD4+ T cells sorted from blood. These receptors all come from a man aged 18 to 30 in good health. CDR3s include the opening cysteine and the closing phenylalanine or tryptophan. The D gene is left open where the match is weak. Expanded clones are given a class, and other clones once, few, many or no size at all.

J	D	V	size	DNA	CDR3
TRBJ1-1	TRBD1	TRBV5-4	NA	TGTGCCAGCAGCTTGGCTGGGACAGGGACAAACACTGAAGCTTTCTTT	CASSLAGTGTNTEAFF
TRBJ2-1	NA	TRBV18	NA	TGTGCCAGCTCACCCGCCCAGGATTCCTACAATGAGCAGTTCTTC	CASSPAQDSYNEQFF
TRBJ2-7	TRBD2	TRBV10-3	NA	TGTGCCATCAGTGTTCTAGCGGGGGCAACTGGCGAGCAGTACTTC	CAISVLAGATGEQYF
TRBJ2-7	TRBD2	TRBV6-5	NA	TGTGCCAGCAGTTACTCTAGCGGGAGAGTCAACGAGCAGTACTTC	CASSYSSGRVNEQYF
TRBJ2-7	NA	TRBV6-5	NA	TGTGCCATAGTGAGCTTCACACACTCCTACGAGCAGTACTTC	CAIVSFTHSYEQYF
TRBJ2-7	TRBD1	TRBV7-2	once	TGTGCCAGCAGCGCCGAACAGGGGGCGTACGAGCAGTACTTC	CASSAEQGAYEQYF
TRBJ2-2	TRBD1	TRBV5-1	NA	TGCGCCAGCAGCCAGACGGACAGGGGCACCGGGGAGCTGTTTTTT	CASSQTDRGTGELFF
TRBJ2-3	TRBD2	TRBV2	once	TGTGCCAGCATCCCGAGGGGGCCCGGGACTAGCGGGAGAAAAGTCCCAGATACGCAGTATTTT	CASIPRGPGTSGRKVPDTQYF
TRBJ2-1	TRBD2	TRBV9	NA	TGTGCCAGCAGCAAGACTAGCGGGAGTGTTTATGAGCAGTTCTTC	CASSKTSGSVYEQFF
TRBJ1-4	NA	TRBV2	NA	TGTGCCAGCAGCGGGCAGGGGCGGACTAATGAAAAACTGTTTTTT	CASSGQGRTNEKLFF
TRBJ1-1	TRBD1	TRBV30	NA	TGTGCCTGGATCCCTGGGACAGGGGAACCCGTGAACACTGAAGCTTTCTTT	CAWIPGTGEPVNTEAFF
TRBJ1-5	TRBD1	TRBV2	once	TGTGCCAGCAGTGAGACAGGGGTGGTTCAGCCCCAGCATTTT	CASSETGVVQPQHF
TRBJ2-7	NA	TRBV11-2	few	TGTGCCAGCAGCTTGGGTAGCTCCTACGAGCAGTACTTC	CASSLGSSYEQYF
TRBJ2-7	TRBD2	TRBV19	NA	TGTGCCAGTAGTATTGAAACTAGCGGGAGAAACGAGCAGTACTTC	CASSIETSGRNEQYF
TRBJ1-2	NA	TRBV10-3	NA	TGTGCCATCAGTGAGGGGCAGGTAGCTAACTATGGCTACACCTTC	CAISEGQVANYGYTF
TRBJ1-5	TRBD1	TRBV11-2	many	TGTGCCAGCAGCTCCGGACAGGGGGGGAAGTTACCCCAGCATTTT	CASSSGQGGKLPQHF
TRBJ1-1	NA	TRBV5-8	once	TGTGCCAGCAGTCGCACTGAAGCTTTCTTT	CASSRTEAFF
TRBJ2-1	TRBD2	TRBV4-3	NA	TGCGCCAGCAGCCACACGATAAGCAACCCGAGCGGGAGATACAATGAGCAGTTCTTC	CASSHTISNPSGRYNEQFF
TRBJ2-5	TRBD2	TRBV10-1	NA	TGCGCCAGCAGTGAGTCTAGCGGGGGAGAGACCCAGTACTTC	CASSESSGGETQYF
TRBJ2-7	NA	TRBV6-5	NA	TGTGCCAGCAGTTACGGTCTAGCCTACGAGCAGTACTTC	CASSYGLAYEQYF
TRBJ1-5	NA	TRBV27	NA	TGTGCCAGCAGTTCAGATGAGAATCAGCCCCAGCATTTT	CASSSDENQPQHF
TRBJ1-6	TRBD1	TRBV7-6	NA	TGTGCCAGCAGCGGGCGGACAGGGAGTTCACCCCTCCACTTT	CASSGRTGSSPLHF
TRBJ2-1	NA	TRBV7-7	NA	TGTGCTAGCAGCCTTATCAGGGACGGCGAGCAGTTCTTC	CASSLIRDGEQFF
TRBJ1-2	NA	TRBV2	few	TGTGCCAGCAGTGAAGGTCCTAGGCTCTATGGCTACACCTTC	CASSEGPRLYGYTF
TRBJ1-1	TRBD1	TRBV5-4	once	TGTGCCAGCAGCCCGAGCTGGGACAGGGTGACTGAAGCTTTCTTT	CASSPSWDRVTEAFF
TRBJ2-7	NA	TRBV5-4	NA	TGTGCCAGCAGCAGCAAACAGGGATCCGGCGAGCAGTACTTC	CASSSKQGSGEQYF
TRBJ2-1	NA	TRBV4-1	NA	TGCGCCAGCAGCCAAGAGGATAGCCGCCACAATGAGCAGTTCTTC	CASSQEDSRHNEQFF
TRBJ1-2	TRBD1	TRBV18	NA	TGTGCCAGCTCACCTAGGACAGGGGGCGACTATGGCTACACCTTC	CASSPRTGGDYGYTF
TRBJ2-7	NA	TRBV27	NA	TGTGCCAGCAGTTTACATAGTCGCTACGAGCAGTACTTC	CASSLHSRYEQYF
TRBJ1-2	NA	TRBV5-6	NA	TGTGCCAGCAGACAGTTTTATTCCCTTTGGGCTCAAAACTATGGCTACACCTTC	CASRQFYSLWAQNYGYTF
TRBJ2-1	NA	TRBV7-9	NA	TGTGCCAGCAGCTTCCCCTCTTTTCGCAATGAGCAGTTCTTC	CASSFPSFRNEQFF
TRBJ2-7	TRBD1	TRBV7-8	NA	TGTGCCAGCAGCTCTATACAGGGGGACCTCTACGAGCAGTACTTC	CASSSIQGDLYEQYF
TRBJ2-5	TRBD2	TRBV7-9	NA	TGTGCCAGCAGCCATTACCCGGGACTAGCGGGAGTTCGAGAGACCCAGTACTTC	CASSHYPGLAGVRETQYF
TRBJ2-7	NA	TRBV10-3	NA	TGTGCCATCAGTGAGTCCCAGGTGAGCTCCTACGAGCAGTACTTC	CAISESQVSSYEQYF
TRBJ2-5	NA	TRBV6-1	NA	TGTGCCAGCAGTGGGGCGGTCCAAGAGACCCAGTACTTC	CASSGAVQETQYF
TRBJ2-7	NA	TRBV30	NA	TGTGCCTGGAGTCCAAGTAACTACGAGCAGTACTTC	CAWSPSNYEQYF
TRBJ2-5	NA	TRBV2	NA	TGTGCCAGCAGAAGGTCACTTCAAGAGACCCAGTACTTC	CASRRSLQETQYF
TRBJ2-3	NA	TRBV30	NA	TGTGCCGGGGGCCAGGGGAAGGATACGCAGTATTTT	CAGGQGKDTQYF
TRBJ2-7	NA	TRBV6-1	NA	TGTACTTCTTACAGGGAAAATCTCGAGCAGTACTTC	CTSYRENLEQYF
TRBJ2-1	NA	TRBV10-3	NA	TGTGCCATCATGAACAGGGCCAGCAATGAGCAGTTCTTC	CAIMNRASNEQFF
TRBJ1-5	NA	TRBV7-2	NA	TGTGCCAGCAGCTTAGCTAATGTACAGGGAGGACAGCCCCAGCATTTT	CASSLANVQGGQPQHF
TRBJ1-2	NA	TRBV4-2	NA	TGTGCCAGCAGCCAAGCCTTTGGGGGAGCGTATGGCTACACCTTC	CASSQAFGGAYGYTF
TRBJ2-3	NA	TRBV18	NA	TGTGCCAGCTCCCCGGGGGTCCCAGATACGCAGTATTTT	CASSPGVPDTQYF
TRBJ2-3	TRBD2	TRBV13	NA	TGTGCCAGCAGCTACCGGACTAGCGGGAGGATAGATACGCAGTATTTT	CASSYRTSGRIDTQYF
TRBJ2-7	NA	TRBV6-1	NA	TGTGCCAGCAGTGAAACCACCATAGTACGGTCCTACGAGCAGTACTTC	CASSETTIVRSYEQYF
TRBJ2-1	TRBD1	TRBV2	NA	TGTGCCAGCAGCGTCGTAGGGACAGGGGTCGTCAATGAGCAGTTCTTC	CASSVVGTGVVNEQFF
TRBJ1-1	TRBD1	TRBV2	NA	TGTGCCAGCAGTGAACTTAGGGGGCAAGGTGAAGCTTTCTTT	CASSELRGQGEAFF
TRBJ2-5	NA	TRBV30	once	TGTGCCTGGGCTGGGGGCTTACGGGAGACCCAGTACTTC	CAWAGGLRETQYF
TRBJ1-1	NA	TRBV18	NA	TGTGCCAGCTCCCAGGGTGAAGGCACTGAAGCTTTCTTT	CASSQGEGTEAFF
TRBJ2-3	NA	TRBV18	NA	TGTGCCAGCTCACTTGGTGGTACAGATACGCAGTATTTT	CASSLGGTDTQYF
TRBJ1-2	NA	TRBV6-5	NA	TGTGCCAGCAGTACGGGGGGCGGCTACACCTTC	CASSTGGGYTF
TRBJ2-7	TRBD2	TRBV6-6	NA	TGTGCCAGCAGTTCAACTAGCGGGAGTAGTGAGCAGTACTTC	CASSSTSGSSEQYF
TRBJ1-2	NA	TRBV12-5	NA	TGTGCTAGTGGTTTGAGGAAGGAAGGCGATGACTATGGCTACACCTTC	CASGLRKEGDDYGYTF
TRBJ2-2	NA	TRBV5-5	NA	TGTGCCAGCAGCTACCACAGGGACCCCGGGGAGCTGTTTTTT	CASSYHRDPGELFF
TRBJ2-7	TRBD1	TRBV9	NA	TGTGCCAGCAGCGCCGGGACAGGGGGTCAGTTGTACGAGCAGTACTTC	CASSAGTGGQLYEQYF
TRBJ2-1	TRBD2	TRBV5-3	NA	TGTGCCAGAAGCCCCAATCCAGGGAACACTAGCGGGGACAATGAGCAGTTCTTC	CARSPNPGNTSGDNEQFF
TRBJ1-5	TRBD1	TRBV19	NA	TGTGCCAGTAGTATACAGGGGCGACAGGGGAGCAATCAGCCCCAGCATTTT	CASSIQGRQGSNQPQHF
TRBJ2-7	TRBD1	TRBV5-1	many	TGCGCCAGCAGTCCTGCGGACAGGGGGCGCTACGAGCAGTACTTC	CASSPADRGRYEQYF
TRBJ1-4	TRBD1	TRBV25-1	NA	TGTGCCAGCAGTGTCGGGACAGGGATAACTAATGAAAAACTGTTTTTT	CASSVGTGITNEKLFF